Listed here are 22 T cell receptor beta chains from one sample, sequenced in a study of T-cell memory formation after mild COVID-19 (dated by TCRdb to about 2021). The library came from 5' RACE. The listed sequencing device is Illumina NovaSeq 6000. The raw public reads went through TCRdb reprocessing: fastp at Q25, MiXCR clone calling, in-frame beta chains kept. Each entry merges the rows of one CDR3 protein and shows their most common DNA and genes. This sample holds 190,000 or so distinct CDR3 sequences; over 9.5% were observed only once. Clones ranked in the top ten supply 2.5% to 3.5% of the sample. The specimen sequenced was PBMCs or a T cell subset sorted from them (not recorded which). The receptor set was obtained from a man in his late teens or twenties who had mild COVID-19 (a few samples of this study predate the infection). The sample titles of this study are shuffled in the database, so cell type and time point are left out; the donor was told from shared clones.

The chain carries TRBV5-1 and TRBJ2-3, with TRBD2 matching over 8 bases. Losses at the gene ends were 4 bases for V and 3 bases for J; bases not matched to a gene: 13. CDR1 SGHRS and CDR2 YFSETQ come from the germline V gene. The CDR3 contains 17 residues. In DNA, the CDR3 is TGCGCCAGCAGCGGACGGGGGACCGGGACTAGAACAGATACGCAGTATTTT. Protein product: CASSGRGTGTRTDTQYF.

This clonotype appeared a few times. V and J are TRBV6-5 and TRBJ1-3; D possibly corresponds to TRBD1 (5 bases). Germline V gene data show CDR1 as MNHEY and CDR2 as SVGAGI. CDR3 length: 12 residues. Trimming took 8 bases from V and 4 from J, leaving 9 bases between them. The CDR3 reads CASGNRGNTIYF. CDR3 in DNA: TGTGCCAGCGGAAACAGGGGAAACACCATATATTTT.

This chain connects TRBV7-3 to TRBJ2-3; D possibly uses TRBD1 or TRBD2 (5 bases each). The CDR3 extends over 14 amino acids. Per the germline V gene, CDR1 is SGHTA and CDR2 is FQGTGA. Trimming shortened V by 6 bases and J by 0 bases, and 10 bases separated the two germline ends. Here the CDR3 DNA reads TGTGCCAGCAGACGGGACCCGAGCACAGATACGCAGTATTTT. Its protein product is CASRRDPSTDTQYF.

This rearrangement joins TRBV11-2 to TRBJ2-2; D may be TRBD1 or TRBD2 (5 bases each). V was clipped by 8 bases and J by 1 base, with 5 bases between them. Germline V gene data show CDR1 as SGHAT and CDR2 as FQNNGV. This CDR3 spans 12 amino acids. As DNA, the CDR3 is TGTGCCAGCGGGGGGAACACCGGGGAGCTGTTTTTT. Translated: CASGGNTGELFF.

This clonotype was observed many times. The V and J genes are TRBV5-1 and TRBJ1-3; D gene unclear. The V and J ends lost 1 base and 0 bases respectively, with 14 bases between them. Germline lookup yields CDR1 SGHRS and CDR2 YFSETQ. The CDR3 covers 17 residues. As DNA, the CDR3 is TGCGCCAGCAGCTTGAATGGGGATCGCAGCTCTGGAAACACCATATATTTT. Translating gives CASSLNGDRSSGNTIYF.

This clonotype was seen only a few times. The rearrangement joins TRBV29-1 to TRBJ1-2; 8 bases are a match to TRBD1. The CDR3 consists of 14 residues. Germline V gene lookup returns CDR1 SQVTM and CDR2 ANQGSEA. V dropped 5 bases and J dropped 5; count of bases not matched to a gene: 10. The CDR3 sequence: CSVLLTTGAYGYTF. The CDR3 nucleotides read TGCAGCGTTCTCCTCACGACAGGGGCATATGGCTACACCTTC.

This clonotype has more than one count but fewer than ten. The rearrangement links TRBV19 to TRBJ1-2; 8 positions match TRBD1. Looked up from germline, CDR1 is LNHDA and CDR2 is SQIVND (reference sequence). This CDR3 has 16 amino acids. J lost 0 bases, V lost 5 bases, and 8 bases had no gene match. The DNA for the CDR3 is TGTGCCAGTAGTCAGAGGACAGGGAGGACTAACTATGGCTACACCTTC. Its translation is CASSQRTGRTNYGYTF. The complete variable domain, with remaining parts taken from reference TRBV19 and TRBJ1-2, reads DGGITQSPKYLFRKEGQNVTLSCEQNLNHDAMYWYRQDPGQGLRLIYYSQIVNDFQKGDIAEGYSVSREKKESFPLTVTSAQKNPTAFYLCASSQRTGRTNYGYTFGSGTRLTVV.

This clonotype has only a few counts. The V call is TRBV7-9, the J call TRBJ1-1, with 7 nucleotides matching TRBD1. Trimming removed 5 bases from V and 1 base from J; junction bases left unmatched: 10. Germline CDR1 SEHNR, CDR2 FQNEAQ (reference sequence). The CDR3 consists of 16 residues. This chain's CDR3 is CASSPLGGGGNTEAFF. Written as DNA, the CDR3 is TGTGCCAGCAGCCCTTTAGGGGGCGGGGGGAACACTGAAGCTTTCTTT. The entire variable domain, with the rest obtained from reference TRBV7-9 and TRBJ1-1, is as follows: DTGVSQNPRHKITKRGQNVTFRCDPISEHNRLYWYRQTLGQGPEFLTYFQNEAQLEKSRLLSDRFSAERPKGSFSTLEIQRTEQGDSAMYLCASSPLGGGGNTEAFFGQGTRLTVV.

Only a few counts were recorded for this clonotype. The chain couples TRBV4-1 to TRBJ2-5; 7 nucleotides match TRBD1. The V and J ends lost 1 base and 5 bases, in that order; junction bases with no gene match: 10. The CDR3 is 16 residues long. Germline V lookup: CDR1 MGHRA, CDR2 YSYEKL. The DNA of the CDR3 is TGCGCCAGCAGCCAAGGAGGGACAGCCTTTGGGGAGACCCAGTACTTC. It yields the protein CASSQGGTAFGETQYF.

This clonotype showed up many times. The chain joins TRBV11-2 to TRBJ2-1; 8 bases are a match to TRBD2. Germline V gene data show CDR1 as SGHAT and CDR2 as FQNNGV. Trimming took 5 bases from V and 15 from J; bases not matched to a gene: 18. The CDR3 is 15 amino acids. CDR3 coding DNA: TGTGCCAGCAGCCACAGCGGGGGCCCCGTCCGGGGAGGGTTCTTC. Its protein product is CASSHSGGPVRGGFF.

This clonotype was found a few times. This chain connects TRBV6-1 to TRBJ2-3; D may match TRBD1 or TRBD2 (5 bases each). V dropped 2 bases and J dropped 4 bases, with 10 bases sitting between them. The CDR3 consists of 14 residues. From germline, CDR1 is MNHNS and CDR2 SASEGT. CDR3 residues: CASSEMGTADTQYF. CDR3 bases: TGTGCCAGCAGTGAAATGGGGACGGCAGATACGCAGTATTTT.

V gene TRBV7-9 combines with J gene TRBJ2-1; no reliable D call. Looked up from germline, CDR1 is SEHNR and CDR2 is FQNEAQ (reference sequence). Between the trimmed V and J ends, which lost 4 bases and 3 bases, there was a span of 13 bases. The CDR3 consists of 15 residues. The CDR3 region has the DNA TGTGCCAGCAGCTGGCCCCTGGGCAGCTACAATGAGCAGTTCTTC. This translates into CASSWPLGSYNEQFF.

The chain joins TRBV12-3 or TRBV12-4 to TRBJ2-2, with 10 bases matching TRBD2. The J segment lost 7 bases and the V segment lost 8 bases, leaving 10 bases of the junction unmatched. The CDR3 is made up of 15 amino acids. The DNA of the CDR3 is TGTGCCAGCGGCTGGGCTAGCGGGGGATTCGGGGAGCTGTTTTTT. Protein product: CASGWASGGFGELFF.

This clonotype was picked up a small number of times. J is TRBJ2-4 and V is TRBV7-2; D is perhaps TRBD1 (6 bases). Trimming stripped 5 bases from V and 11 bases from J, with 10 bases between. CDR1 is SGHTA and CDR2 is FQGNSA in the germline V gene. CDR3 length: 11 residues. The CDR3 bases are TGTGCCAGCAGCCAACAGGGAGTTCAGTACTTC. It encodes CASSQQGVQYF.

CDR3 sequence: CASSYVGGPGQPQHF. The CDR3 DNA sequence: TGTGCCAGCAGTTACGTCGGGGGGCCAGGTCAGCCCCAGCATTTT. The chain joins TRBV6-5 to TRBJ1-5; D may be TRBD1 (6 bases). From germline, CDR1 is MNHEY and CDR2 SVGAGI. The CDR3 spans 15 residues. Trimming removed 2 bases at V and 6 bases at J, with 14 bases between.

This rearrangement joins TRBV7-2 to TRBJ1-5; perhaps TRBD1 as D (5 bases). The CDR3 sequence is 15 residues long. The ends were cut back, 2 bases at V and 1 base at J, with 9 bases in the middle. Germline assignment: CDR1 SGHTA and CDR2 FQGNSA. CDR3 DNA sequence: TGTGCCAGCAGCTTACAGGGTCCCAGCAATCAGCCCCAGCATTTT. Protein: CASSLQGPSNQPQHF.

This clonotype was counted ten times or more. This chain links TRBV5-1 with TRBJ1-1; D is uncertain. The CDR3 totals 16 residues. V lost 0 bases to trimming and J lost 4 bases, with 16 bases between them. Germline values: CDR1 SGHRS, CDR2 YFSETQ. CDR3 sequence reads: CASSLVVTPRGTEAFF. The CDR3 DNA sequence: TGCGCCAGCAGCTTGGTCGTGACGCCCCGGGGCACTGAAGCTTTCTTT.

This clonotype occurred many times. The V and J genes are TRBV5-5 and TRBJ2-5, with D perhaps TRBD1 or TRBD2 (5 bases each). Germline loops: CDR1 SGHKS, CDR2 YYEKEE (reference sequence). The V end was cut by 1 base, the J end by 4 bases, with 11 bases between. The CDR3 runs to 14 residues. CDR3 region: CASSLPSGGETQYF. The CDR3 bases are TGTGCCAGCAGCTTGCCATCTGGGGGAGAGACCCAGTACTTC. Variable domain in full (rest from reference TRBV5-5 and TRBJ2-5): DAGVTQSPTHLIKTRGQQVTLRCSPISGHKSVSWYQQVLGQGPQFIFQYYEKEERGRGNFPDRFSARQFPNYSSELNVNALLLGDSALYLCASSLPSGGETQYFGPGTRLLVL.

The chain has TRBV4-1 and TRBJ2-3, with D unclear. This CDR3 region has 13 residues. With 3 bases removed from V and 6 bases from J, the gap between germline ends came to 10 bases. CDR1 is MGHRA, CDR2 YSYEKL, per germline. This CDR3 reads CASSHFGKDTQYF. The CDR3 DNA reads as TGCGCCAGCAGCCACTTCGGCAAGGATACGCAGTATTTT.

The rearrangement joins TRBV29-1 to TRBJ2-7; D is tentatively TRBD1 or TRBD2 (6 bases each). The CDR3 is 13 amino acids. Trimming stripped 3 bases from V and 2 bases from J, with 11 bases between. Germline lookup yields CDR1 SQVTM and CDR2 ANQGSEA. The CDR3 region has the DNA TGCAGCGTTGACTTGGGGGGCCCCTACGAGCAGTACTTC. Translation gives CSVDLGGPYEQYF.

This clonotype occurred a few times. The chain couples TRBV20-1 to TRBJ2-7; TRBD2 agrees at 8 bases. This CDR3 has 14 amino acids. Germline V gene sequence: CDR1 DFQATT, CDR2 SNEGSKA (reference sequence). J was trimmed by 3 bases and V by 1 base; bases with no gene match: 5. CDR3: CSARAPSGHYEQYV. The DNA for the CDR3 is TGCAGTGCTAGAGCCCCTAGCGGGCACTACGAGCAGTACGTC.

V gene TRBV4-3 combines with J gene TRBJ1-6; TRBD1 agrees at 7 bases. J gave up 5 bases and V 4 bases, and 8 bases lay outside the gene matches. CDR1 is LGHNA, CDR2 YSLEER, per germline. The CDR3 totals 16 residues. CDR3 bases: TGCGCCAGCAGCCGCCTCGGGACAGCAAATAATTCACCCCTCCACTTT. Translating it yields CASSRLGTANNSPLHF.